Only a few counts were recorded for the clone carrying this T cell receptor (beta chain). Its target is not known. The ends were cut back, 2 bases at V and 2 bases at J, with 11 bases in the middle. CDR1 and CDR2 from the germline V gene are SGHTA and FQGNSA. CDR3 length: 15 residues. The data are from a study of T cell repertoires in cytomegalovirus infection. MiXCR, run by TCRdb on the reads, gives a single entry per CDR3 protein. This table has 450,000 to 650,000 distinct CDR3 sequences, approximately 40% appearing once. This rearrangement joins TRBV7-2 to TRBJ2-3; weak D call: TRBD2 (6 bases). The clonotype comes from a human donor in good health (CMV status not recorded). Some clones in this sample may be carry-over from other donors' samples. Sequencing used cultured PBMCs, obtained from culture after CMV antigen stimulation. CDR3 protein: CASSLRTKATDTQYF. CDR3 coding DNA: TGTGCCAGCAGCTTAAGGACTAAGGCCACAGATACGCAGTATTTT.